What follows are 17 T cell receptor beta chains derived from one specimen sequenced in a study of cytomegalovirus exposure and HLA in healthy donors (dated by TCRdb to the late 2010s). The library came from the immunoSEQ multiplex PCR assay. A mixture of 60 forward primers for TCR Vbeta segments and 13 reverse primers for TCR Jbeta segments was used in the multiplex PCR. Drawn from immuneACCESS, this table holds only the in-frame rearrangements with V and J called that TCRdb kept. Clones are partly lost; checked studies trace under half to an unresolved V gene and leave the rest unexplained. This sample is represented by about 110,000 clones; about three quarters of them were singletons. Of the sample, about 5% is held by the ten largest clones. Material: PBMCs. The receptor source for this set is a female donor in good health and CMV-seropositive.

The chain joins TRBV9 to TRBJ2-7; 9 bases line up with TRBD2. The CDR3 is 15 amino acids. V trimming: 4 bases; J trimming: 3 bases; junction bases outside the gene matches: 8. The germline V gene has CDR1 SGDLS and CDR2 YYNGEE. The CDR3 reads CASSPGSSGSYEQYF. The CDR3 coding sequence is TGTGCCAGCAGCCCCGGTAGTAGCGGGAGCTACGAGCAGTACTTC. Filled out from reference TRBV9 and TRBJ2-7, the complete variable domain reads DSGVTQTPKHLITATGQRVTLRCSPRSGDLSVYWYQQSLDQGLQFLIQYYNGEERAKGNILERFSAQQFPDLHSELNLSSLELGDSALYFCASSPGSSGSYEQYFGPGTRLTVT.

The V and J genes are TRBV5-1 and TRBJ2-7, with 8 nucleotides matching TRBD2. Germline V lookup: CDR1 SGHRS, CDR2 YFSETQ. V shed 1 base and J 4 bases; nucleotides not matched to a gene: 7. This CDR3 comprises 15 residues. CDR3 loop: CASSLWAGGGYEQYF. The DNA of the CDR3 is TGCGCCAGCAGCTTGTGGGCGGGAGGAGGTTACGAGCAGTACTTC.

This rearrangement joins TRBV7-2 to TRBJ2-2, with 7 bases lining up with TRBD1. CDR3 length: 15 residues. Germline V gives CDR1 SGHTA, CDR2 FQGNSA. Germline trimming cut 3 bases from V and 1 base from J; bases unmatched to any gene: 2. The CDR3 DNA follows: TGTGCCAGCAGCTTTAACAGGGGGAACACCGGGGAGCTGTTTTTT. It translates to CASSFNRGNTGELFF.

The V and J genes are TRBV29-1 and TRBJ2-1; a possible D gene is TRBD2 (6 bases). Looked up from germline, CDR1 is SQVTM and CDR2 is ANQGSEA. The CDR3 has 13 residues. V lost 5 bases and J lost 1, with 9 bases in between. CDR3 protein: CSVQRVSYNEQFF. The CDR3, as DNA: TGCAGCGTTCAGCGGGTATCCTACAATGAGCAGTTCTTC.

This chain links TRBV13 with TRBJ1-3, with TRBD1 as a possible D gene (5 bases). The V gene's germline CDR1 is PRHDT and CDR2 FYEKMQ (reference sequence). The CDR3 runs 15 residues. The ends were cut back, 5 bases at V and 2 bases at J, with 13 bases in the middle. The CDR3 DNA follows: TGTGCCAGCAGCCCGACGGACACGACTGGAAACACCATATATTTT. Translating gives CASSPTDTTGNTIYF.

J is TRBJ1-4 and V is TRBV6-6; 7 nucleotides match TRBD1. V lost 0 bases to trimming and J lost 5 bases; unmatched junction nucleotides: 3. The CDR3 runs to 15 residues. CDR1 and CDR2 (germline): MNHNY, SVGAGI (reference sequence). CDR3 residues: CASSYSQGLNEKLFF. CDR3 bases: TGTGCCAGCAGTTACTCACAGGGGTTAAATGAAAAACTGTTTTTT.

This rearrangement joins TRBV28 to TRBJ2-2; weak D call: TRBD2 (6 bases). The V gene's germline CDR1 is MDHEN and CDR2 SYDVKM. CDR3 length: 16 amino acids. The germline V and J ends were trimmed by 5 bases and 3 bases, with 16 bases remaining between them. The CDR3 DNA is TGTGCCAGCAGTCCCTCCCCGGGACTTCACACCGGGGAGCTGTTTTTT. Protein product: CASSPSPGLHTGELFF.

V gene TRBV19 combines with J gene TRBJ2-1; 7 nucleotides match TRBD1. Germline lookup yields CDR1 LNHDA and CDR2 SQIVND (reference sequence). The CDR3 is 14 amino acids. The V segment lost 7 bases and the J segment 3 bases; nucleotides outside the gene matches: 6. CDR3 residues: CASKGTEYYNEQFF. CDR3 DNA: TGTGCCAGTAAGGGGACAGAGTACTACAATGAGCAGTTCTTC.

The chain joins TRBV19 to TRBJ1-1; D unclear. Germline loops: CDR1 LNHDA, CDR2 SQIVND (reference sequence). V lost 9 bases to trimming and J lost 1 base, with 12 bases between them. The CDR3 length is 13 residues. The CDR3 sequence: CASTSVPNTEAFF. CDR3 DNA: TGTGCCAGCACCTCGGTACCGAACACTGAAGCTTTCTTT.

DNA for the CDR3: TGTGCCAGCAGTTTTCGAGCGGGGGTCACAGATACGCAGTATTTT. The encoded protein is CASSFRAGVTDTQYF. The V call is TRBV7-2, the J call TRBJ2-3, with 8 bases identical to TRBD2. V lost 6 bases to trimming and J lost 2 bases; unmatched junction nucleotides: 7. The CDR3 covers 15 residues. Looked up from germline, CDR1 is SGHTA and CDR2 is FQGNSA.

The chain has TRBV29-1 and TRBJ1-4, with TRBD1 as a possible D gene (6 bases). Trimming took 5 bases from V and 8 from J, leaving 15 bases between them. CDR1 is SQVTM and CDR2 is ANQGSEA in the germline V gene. The CDR3 sequence is 13 residues long. The CDR3 protein is CSVKDSPAEKLFF. The CDR3 nucleotides are TGCAGCGTTAAGGACAGTCCAGCGGAAAAACTGTTTTTT. Complete variable domain (other parts from reference TRBV29-1 and TRBJ1-4): SAVISQKPSRDICQRGTSLTIQCQVDSQVTMMFWYRQQPGQSLTLIATANQGSEATYESGFVIDKFPISRPNLTFSTLTVSNMSPEDSSIYLCSVKDSPAEKLFFGSGTQLSVL.

A note on this clone: Germline and junction disagree at one end, which may indicate a read error. The gene calls are TRBV6-1 and TRBJ1-5; a possible D gene is TRBD1 (6 bases). From germline, CDR1 is MNHNS and CDR2 SASEGT. CDR3 length: 14 amino acids. The CDR3 loop reads CASQVSGGNQLQHF. The CDR3, as DNA: TGTGCCAGCCAGGTGTCGGGGGGCAATCAGCTCCAGCATTTT.

The rearrangement joins TRBV27 to TRBJ1-4, with 7 bases lining up with TRBD1. Trimming cost V 4 bases and J 8 bases; bases outside gene matches: 7. CDR3 size: 14 residues. The germline V gene encodes CDR1 MNHEY and CDR2 SMNVEV (reference sequence). CDR3 sequence: CASSWARGREKLFF. The CDR3 nucleotides are TGTGCCAGCAGTTGGGCAAGGGGGCGCGAAAAACTGTTTTTT.

V is TRBV18 and J is TRBJ2-7, with 7 bases aligning to TRBD1. The germline gives CDR1 KGHSH, CDR2 LQKENI. The CDR3 runs 15 residues. V was pared by 1 base and J by 5 bases, with 8 bases of the junction left unmatched. The CDR3 DNA reads as TGTGCCAGCTCACCACGGACAGGACTGAGCGACGAGCAGTACTTC. Amino acid sequence: CASSPRTGLSDEQYF.

This clone turned up a few times. The V call is TRBV5-4, the J call TRBJ2-5; 7 bases align to TRBD2. The CDR3 is 14 amino acids. Germline CDR1 SGHNT, CDR2 YYREEE (reference sequence). With V trimmed by 2 bases and J by 4 bases, 5 bases remained unmatched. DNA of the CDR3: TGTGCCAGCAGCTTTTCGGGGGAGGGAGAGACCCAGTACTTC. It encodes CASSFSGEGETQYF.

This clone occurred a few times. The chain links TRBV6-5 to TRBJ2-7; 10 nucleotides match TRBD1. J was trimmed by 6 bases and V by 4 bases; bases with no gene match: 6. Per the germline V gene, CDR1 is MNHEY and CDR2 is SVGAGI. This CDR3 comprises 14 residues. CDR3 sequence reads: CASSSGTGVVEQYF. The CDR3 coding sequence is TGTGCCAGCAGTTCCGGGACAGGGGTGGTCGAGCAGTACTTC.

The chain uses TRBV27 and TRBJ2-7; 12 bases line up with TRBD1. Germline CDR1 reads MNHEY; CDR2 reads SMNVEV (reference sequence). V trimming: 9 bases; J trimming: 2 bases; junction bases outside the gene matches: 14. CDR3 length equals 17 residues. The CDR3 loop is CASRTPPGQGAPYEQYF. The CDR3 nucleotides are TGTGCCAGTAGGACCCCTCCGGGACAGGGGGCCCCCTACGAGCAGTACTTC.